Each of the 27 T cell receptor beta chains below was sequenced from the same sample in a study of T cell repertoires in cytomegalovirus infection. One entry per CDR3 protein results from TCRdb running MiXCR on the reads. Seen here are over 450,000 distinct CDR3 sequences, around 11% observed once, and the top ten hold roughly a tenth. The source material was PBMCs. The receptors shown here come from a human donor in good health (CMV status not recorded). Some clones in this sample may be carry-over from other donors' samples.

In this sample, this clonotype turned up a few times. This chain joins TRBV7-3 and TRBJ1-1; D uncertain. The CDR3 has 15 residues. Trimming shortened V by 3 bases and J by 3 bases, and 14 bases separated the two germline ends. The germline V gene has CDR1 SGHTA and CDR2 FQGTGA. Here the CDR3 reads CASSFIGIQYTEAFF. CDR3 in DNA: TGTGCCAGCAGCTTCATCGGGATCCAATACACTGAAGCTTTCTTT.

There are many counts of this clonotype. The chain's CDR3 is CASSWDRYNTEAFF. Written as DNA, the CDR3 is TGCGCCAGCAGCTGGGACAGGTACAACACTGAAGCTTTCTTT. The chain joins TRBV5-1 to TRBJ1-1; 8 bases match TRBD1. Trimming at V came to 3 bases and at J to 2 bases, leaving 3 bases not matched to a gene. The CDR3 contains 14 residues. The germline V gene encodes CDR1 SGHRS and CDR2 YFSETQ.

The V call is TRBV6-6, the J call TRBJ1-1, with D unresolved. This CDR3 has 13 residues. The germline CDR1 and CDR2 sequences are MNHNY and SVGAGI (reference sequence). V lost 6 bases and J lost 0, with 8 bases in between. The CDR3 DNA follows: TGTGCCAGCAGCTACATCATGAACACTGAAGCTTTCTTT. It is translated as CASSYIMNTEAFF.

This clonotype was counted at least ten times. This chain connects TRBV29-1 to TRBJ2-3; 8 nucleotides match TRBD2. CDR1 is SQVTM, CDR2 ANQGSEA, per germline. The CDR3 consists of 14 residues. The V segment lost 3 bases and the J segment 4 bases; nucleotides outside the gene matches: 6. CDR3 DNA: TGCAGCGTTGACGAGGCGGGGGGAGCAGATACGCAGTATTTT. Amino acid sequence: CSVDEAGGADTQYF.

This clonotype was picked up many times. The chain couples TRBV7-2 to TRBJ2-1; D possibly uses TRBD1 or TRBD2 (5 bases each). The germline gives CDR1 SGHTA, CDR2 FQGNSA. The CDR3 length is 15 residues. V lost 4 bases, J lost 5 bases, and 15 bases lay in between. CDR3: CASSSLGPVDNEQFF. The DNA for the CDR3 is TGTGCCAGCAGCTCCCTGGGACCCGTCGACAATGAGCAGTTCTTC.

This clonotype was seen only a few times. This sequence joins TRBV20-1 and TRBJ2-3; 14 positions match TRBD2. CDR1 DFQATT and CDR2 SNEGSKA come from the germline V gene (reference sequence). The CDR3 contains 13 residues. Germline trimming cut 8 bases from V and 6 bases from J; bases unmatched to any gene: 4. As DNA, the CDR3 is TGCAGTCCGACTAGCGGGAGGGCCGATACGCAGTATTTT. Its protein is CSPTSGRADTQYF.

This clonotype occurred many times. The chain uses TRBV20-1 and TRBJ2-1; 9 bases map to TRBD2. This CDR3 is built from 15 residues. Germline loops: CDR1 DFQATT, CDR2 SNEGSKA (reference sequence). Germline trimming cut 5 bases from V and 2 bases from J; bases unmatched to any gene: 7. CDR3 loop: CSADSGSKPYNEQFF. The CDR3 nucleotides are TGCAGTGCTGATAGCGGGAGTAAGCCCTACAATGAGCAGTTCTTC.

This clonotype was seen ten or more times. V is TRBV7-2 and J is TRBJ2-1; D call uncertain. Germline V lookup: CDR1 SGHTA, CDR2 FQGNSA. The CDR3 contains 15 residues. The V end lost 2 bases, the J end lost 0 bases, and 8 bases lay between the germline ends. For the CDR3, the DNA is TGTGCCAGCAGCTTACTAGTTAGCTCCTACAATGAGCAGTTCTTC. Translating it yields CASSLLVSSYNEQFF.

The chain links TRBV2 to TRBJ1-2, with D possibly matching TRBD1 (6 bases). Germline CDR1 SNHLY, CDR2 FYNNEI. The CDR3 totals 13 residues. V was clipped by 6 bases and J by 4 bases, with 12 bases between them. CDR3 in amino acids: CASRGGPAYGYTF. DNA for the CDR3: TGTGCCAGCAGGGGGGGCCCCGCCTATGGCTACACCTTC. The variable domain in full, completed from reference TRBV2 and TRBJ1-2, reads EPEVTQTPSHQVTQMGQEVILRCVPISNHLYFYWYRQILGQKVEFLVSFYNNEISEKSEIFDDQFSVERPDGSNFTLKIRSTKLEDSAMYFCASRGGPAYGYTFGSGTRLTVV.

This clonotype came up many times. The chain couples TRBV4-1 to TRBJ2-6; D is uncertain. The CDR3 contains 14 residues. Germline V gives CDR1 MGHRA, CDR2 YSYEKL. V lost 1 base and J lost 4, with 5 bases in between. The CDR3 loop reads CASSQGIGANVLTF. The CDR3 nucleotides read TGCGCCAGCAGCCAAGGGATAGGGGCCAACGTCCTGACTTTC.

This chain connects TRBV19 to TRBJ2-2; 10 nucleotides align to TRBD1. This CDR3 spans 15 amino acids. The J segment lost 6 bases and the V segment lost 5 bases, leaving 6 bases of the junction unmatched. Germline CDR1 LNHDA, CDR2 SQIVND (reference sequence). Written as DNA, the CDR3 is TGTGCCAGTAGTGCCGACAGGGGGCTGGCCGGGGAGCTGTTTTTT. As protein: CASSADRGLAGELFF. Combining the CDR3 with reference TRBV19 and TRBJ2-2 gives the whole variable domain DGGITQSPKYLFRKEGQNVTLSCEQNLNHDAMYWYRQDPGQGLRLIYYSQIVNDFQKGDIAEGYSVSREKKESFPLTVTSAQKNPTAFYLCASSADRGLAGELFFGEGSRLTVL.

This clonotype has a handful of counts. This chain joins TRBV20-1 and TRBJ1-6; D is unresolved. CDR3 length: 12 amino acids. Germline assignment: CDR1 DFQATT and CDR2 SNEGSKA (reference sequence). The ends were cut back, 2 bases at V and 6 bases at J, with 5 bases in the middle. The CDR3 loop reads CSARQTNSPLHF. For the CDR3, the DNA is TGCAGTGCTAGACAAACTAATTCACCCCTCCACTTT.

This clonotype was recorded many times. V is TRBV2 and J is TRBJ1-3; D may be TRBD1 (5 bases). The CDR3 contains 16 residues. Trimming took 6 bases from V and 4 from J, leaving 19 bases between them. Germline V gene sequence: CDR1 SNHLY, CDR2 FYNNEI. The CDR3 region is CASSPGTRTGGNTIYF. CDR3 nucleotide sequence: TGTGCCAGCAGCCCAGGGACGCGGACGGGGGGAAACACCATATATTTT.

There are a few counts of this clonotype. This rearrangement joins TRBV19 to TRBJ1-4, with 9 bases identical to TRBD1. The trim removed 6 bases at V and 8 bases at J, leaving 10 bases unmatched. The germline V gene encodes CDR1 LNHDA and CDR2 SQIVND (reference sequence). The CDR3 loop spans 15 amino acids. In nucleotides, the CDR3 is TGTGCCAGTAGCCGATACAGGGGGCCGCGCGAAAAACTGTTTTTT. Its protein product is CASSRYRGPREKLFF.

This clonotype was recorded at least ten times. The gene calls are TRBV12-3 or TRBV12-4 and TRBJ1-6, with no clear D. This CDR3 is 15 amino acids long. V lost 3 bases, J lost 5 bases, and 11 bases lay in between. CDR3 loop: CASSFSNEDNSPLHF. CDR3 sequence (DNA): TGTGCCAGCAGTTTTTCCAACGAAGATAATTCACCCCTCCACTTT.

The sample holds many counts of this clonotype. The chain couples TRBV12-3 or TRBV12-4 to TRBJ1-1, with D uncertain. This CDR3 has 13 residues. Trimming shortened V by 4 bases and J by 10 bases, and 16 bases separated the two germline ends. This CDR3 reads CASSSATEEVAFF. CDR3 nucleotides: TGTGCCAGCAGTTCCGCGACTGAGGAAGTAGCTTTCTTT.

This clonotype has at least ten counts. V gene TRBV5-4 combines with J gene TRBJ2-7; 11 nucleotides agree with TRBD2. This CDR3 region has 17 residues. Germline CDR1 reads SGHNT; CDR2 reads YYREEE (reference sequence). V gave up 3 bases and J gave up 0 bases; unmatched junction bases: 8. CDR3 sequence (DNA): TGTGCCAGCAGCTCGATGACTAGCGGGACATTCTCCTACGAGCAGTACTTC. It specifies CASSSMTSGTFSYEQYF.

The sample holds a few counts of this clonotype. The chain is built from TRBV5-1 and TRBJ2-2; TRBD1 matches 9 bases. Germline V gene lookup returns CDR1 SGHRS and CDR2 YFSETQ. The CDR3 covers 15 residues. J lost 3 bases, V lost 3 bases, and 3 bases had no gene match. The CDR3 loop reads CASSWGTGYTGELFF. In DNA, the CDR3 is TGCGCCAGCAGCTGGGGGACAGGGTACACCGGGGAGCTGTTTTTT.

This clonotype has ten or more counts. The rearrangement joins TRBV4-2 to TRBJ1-5; tentatively, D is TRBD1 (6 bases). Germline V CDR1 and CDR2: LGHNA, YNFKEQ. Deletions cut 3 bases from V and 0 bases from J, with 15 bases between. The CDR3 runs to 17 residues. The CDR3 bases are TGTGCCAGCAGCCACCCGGACAGCCTCGTTAGCAATCAGCCCCAGCATTTT. Translation gives CASSHPDSLVSNQPQHF.

Note on this clonotype: A much more abundant neighbour one base away suggests this may be a read error. The chain couples TRBV6-5 to TRBJ2-7, with 12 bases fitting TRBD2. The CDR3 loop spans 14 amino acids. Germline V gene data show CDR1 as MNHEY and CDR2 as SVGAGI. The CDR3 nucleotides read TGTGCCAACAGTTACCTAGCGGGAGGGTACGAGCAGTACTTC. It is translated as CANSYLAGGYEQYF.

CDR3 residues: CAWSVEGAGSPLHF. CDR3 sequence (DNA): TGTGCCTGGAGTGTCGAGGGGGCGGGTTCACCCCTCCACTTT. The gene calls are TRBV30 and TRBJ1-6, with 7 bases identical to TRBD1. The CDR3 totals 14 residues. The ends lost 0 bases at V and 9 bases at J; junction bases unmatched: 5. From germline, CDR1 is GTSNPN and CDR2 SVGIG (reference sequence).

This clonotype came up many times. The chain joins TRBV5-1 to TRBJ2-2; a weak D match, TRBD1 (6 bases). Trimming removed 4 bases from V and 0 bases from J, with 10 bases in between. The germline gives CDR1 SGHRS, CDR2 YFSETQ. This CDR3 has 15 amino acids. CDR3 nucleotide sequence: TGCGCCAGCAGCCAGGGGTCCGCGAACACCGGGGAGCTGTTTTTT. It codes for CASSQGSANTGELFF.

This clonotype has a count of ten or more. This chain uses TRBV7-9 with TRBJ1-1, with D perhaps matching TRBD1 (5 bases). Germline V gene data show CDR1 as SEHNR and CDR2 as FQNEAQ (reference sequence). Trimming removed 5 bases at V and 9 bases at J, with 16 bases between. This CDR3 spans 13 amino acids. The CDR3 loop is CASSPTTGPQAFF. In DNA form, the CDR3 reads TGTGCCAGCAGCCCCACAACAGGCCCACAAGCTTTCTTT.

J is TRBJ2-7 and V is TRBV10-3; D gene ambiguous. The V gene lost 2 bases and the J gene lost 5 bases, with 4 bases spanning the gap. The CDR3 is made up of 11 amino acids. Germline lookup yields CDR1 ENHRY and CDR2 SYGVKD. For the CDR3, the DNA is TGTGCCATCAGTGAGAACCACGAGCAGTACTTC. It encodes CAISENHEQYF.

This clonotype was seen more than once but under ten times. The V gene is TRBV5-1, the J gene TRBJ1-1; D perhaps matches TRBD1 (5 bases). This CDR3 has 14 residues. Trimming removed 4 bases at V and 1 base at J, with 11 bases between. Germline V CDR1 and CDR2: SGHRS, YFSETQ. The CDR3 spells CASSLHQGNTEAFF. As DNA, the CDR3 is TGCGCCAGCAGCCTACACCAGGGGAACACTGAAGCTTTCTTT.

The chain carries TRBV2 and TRBJ2-1; D is uncertain. CDR1 is SNHLY, CDR2 FYNNEI, per germline. Trimming removed 8 bases at V and 7 bases at J, with 9 bases between. CDR3 length: 11 amino acids. The DNA of the CDR3 is TGTGCCAGCCTCCTGGGTAATGAGCAGTTCTTC. It is translated as CASLLGNEQFF. Full variable domain (outside the CDR3, taken from reference TRBV2 and TRBJ2-1): EPEVTQTPSHQVTQMGQEVILRCVPISNHLYFYWYRQILGQKVEFLVSFYNNEISEKSEIFDDQFSVERPDGSNFTLKIRSTKLEDSAMYFCASLLGNEQFFGPGTRLTVL.

At least ten counts were recorded for this clonotype. The chain is built from TRBV6-2 or TRBV6-3 and TRBJ1-6; D call uncertain. This CDR3 is 14 amino acids long. V was clipped by 5 bases and J by 0 bases, with 5 bases between them. Germline CDR1 reads MNHEY; CDR2 reads SVGEGT. The CDR3 reads CASSVTSYNSPLHF. For the CDR3, the DNA is TGTGCCAGCAGTGTGACCTCCTATAATTCACCCCTCCACTTT.